Listed below are T cell receptor beta chains from one sample, sequenced in a study of siplizumab effects on memory and regulatory T cells. The antigens of these receptors remain unknown. Repertoires were generated with immunoSEQ multiplex PCR, while TCRdb's copy carries only in-frame clones and drops some. The sample shows 3,200 or so clones, about 53% of them seen only once. Input material: CFSE-low (dividing) CD4+ T cells sorted from an allogeneic mixed lymphocyte reaction. These TCRs come from a human donor in good health; the cells came from an allogeneic mixed lymphocyte reaction. The CDR3 runs from the conserved cysteine through the conserved F or W. The D gene is left open where the match is weak. Part of the rows lack a size; the others show once, few, many or a class for expanded clones.

v_gene	abundance	d_gene	j_gene	CDR3nt	CDR3aa
TRBV2	NA	NA	TRBJ1-1	TGTGCCACCTCGACGGAAATGAACACTGAAGCTTTCTTT	CATSTEMNTEAFF
TRBV12-5	once	TRBD1	TRBJ2-2	TGTGCTAGTGGTTTGATAACCGGGACAGGGGGTCGGTCCGGGGAGCTGTTTTTT	CASGLITGTGGRSGELFF
TRBV18	large	NA	TRBJ2-7	TGTGCCAGCTCACCAGATCAGTCCAGCTACGAGCAGTACTTC	CASSPDQSSYEQYF
TRBV6-8	once	TRBD1	TRBJ2-7	TGTGCCATACAGGGGTACTACGAGCAGTACTTC	CAIQGYYEQYF
TRBV5-1	NA	TRBD2	TRBJ2-1	TGCGCCAGCAGACCGCGGGCTAGCGGGTCCTACAATGAGCAGTTCTTC	CASRPRASGSYNEQFF
TRBV2	NA	NA	TRBJ1-1	TGTGCCAGCAGTCAGTACACTGAAGCTTTCTTT	CASSQYTEAFF
TRBV30	NA	NA	TRBJ2-1	TGTGCCTGGAGTCAAACTACAACCTCTAATGAGCAGTTCTTC	CAWSQTTTSNEQFF
TRBV7-9	large	NA	TRBJ2-7	TGTGCCAGCAGCTTATATGGCGGGCTGCGCTCCTACGAGCAGTACTTC	CASSLYGGLRSYEQYF
TRBV19	few	TRBD1	TRBJ1-5	TGTGCCAGTAACCCCGCAGGGGGGTATCAGCCCCAGCATTTT	CASNPAGGYQPQHF
TRBV6-5	NA	TRBD2	TRBJ2-7	TGTGCCAGCAGTTTTTATGGCGGGGGTACCTACGAGCAGTACTTC	CASSFYGGGTYEQYF
TRBV5-1	few	NA	TRBJ1-1	TGCGCCAGCAGCTTGGATCCAGGGCCGAGGGTTGAAGCTTTCTTT	CASSLDPGPRVEAFF
TRBV15	NA	NA	TRBJ2-7	TGTGCCACCAGCAGGACATTGGACAGCTCCTACGAGCAGTACTTC	CATSRTLDSSYEQYF
TRBV28	few	NA	TRBJ1-1	TGTGCCAGCAGCAGTTCGTACAGTGACGCTTTCTTT	CASSSSYSDAFF
TRBV30	NA	NA	TRBJ2-3	TGTGCCTGGGCCCTTGGGCGGGGTTCCGGGGATACGCAGTATTTT	CAWALGRGSGDTQYF
TRBV28	NA	NA	TRBJ2-5	TGTGCCAGCAGTACCGGACTGCGCGAGACCCAGTACTTC	CASSTGLRETQYF
TRBV4-1	NA	NA	TRBJ1-2	TGCGCCAGCAGCCAAGGTAGGGGACGTGGCTACACCTTC	CASSQGRGRGYTF
TRBV7-2	NA	NA	TRBJ2-1	TGTGCCAGCAGCTTGCGTGGTGGAAGACAGGTCCTCTCCTACAATGAGCAGTTCTTC	CASSLRGGRQVLSYNEQFF
TRBV7-9	NA	TRBD1	TRBJ1-6	TGTGCCAGCAGCCGGGACAGGGGAACTTCACCCCTCCACTTT	CASSRDRGTSPLHF
TRBV18	NA	TRBD1	TRBJ1-1	TGTGCCAGCTCACCCGGACAGGGAAGTGTGCCAGGGAACACTGAAGCTTTCTTT	CASSPGQGSVPGNTEAFF
TRBV5-3	NA	NA	TRBJ1-5	TGTGCCAGCAGCCTATTGGGTCTTAGCAATCAGCCCCAGCATTTT	CASSLLGLSNQPQHF
TRBV10-3	NA	NA	TRBJ2-1	TGTGCCATCAGTCAAGGGGCCCGGGCCGGAGGGCAGTTCTTC	CAISQGARAGGQFF
TRBV2	NA	NA	TRBJ1-1	TGTGCCAGCAGTGCCCGGACGGGAGCTTTCTTT	CASSARTGAFF
TRBV15	NA	NA	TRBJ2-3	TGTGCCACCAGCAGAGATAGGGGTTTTCCTCCTACGCAGTATTTT	CATSRDRGFPPTQYF
TRBV5-1	NA	NA	TRBJ1-5	TGCGCCAGCAGACTTAATAGCAATCAGCCCCAGCATTTT	CASRLNSNQPQHF
TRBV6-5	NA	NA	TRBJ1-6	TGTGCCAGCACTCTCATGAGCTATCCGAATTCACCCCTCCACTTT	CASTLMSYPNSPLHF
TRBV11-3	NA	NA	TRBJ2-5	TGTGCCAGCAGCTTTAACCAAGAGACCCAGTACTTC	CASSFNQETQYF
TRBV7-4	NA	NA	TRBJ1-3	TGTGCCAGCAGCTTCAGACAGCGATCTACTGTAGGAAACACCATATATTTT	CASSFRQRSTVGNTIYF
TRBV30	NA	TRBD2	TRBJ2-7	TGTGCCTGGAGTGTAGGACTAGCGGGCGAGCAGTACTTC	CAWSVGLAGEQYF